This T cell receptor beta chain was sequenced in a study of Ad26.COV2.S vaccination and SARS-CoV-2 variants. Findings of the study overall: Responses of T cells in total may have been underestimated by the TCR breadth and depth analyses.

This table comes from immunoSEQ multiplex PCR, and its TCRdb copy is limited to in-frame clones, with some not included. The sample yields a few hundred thousand clones, 80% to 90% seen once. Treatment specified: about 20 received Ad26.COV2.S at low or high dose, single or two shots; roughly 5 received placebo; per-sample allocation not given. Day 63 after the first injection of vaccine or placebo was the sampling time. Points on this clone: Its antigen is unidentified.

Per the germline V gene, CDR1 is SQVTM and CDR2 is ANQGSEA. CDR3 length: 11 amino acids. The V gene lost 7 bases and the J gene lost 4 bases, with 8 bases spanning the gap. This TCR came from a person between 18 and 60 years old who received the Ad26.COV2.S COVID-19 vaccine or a placebo. The chain links TRBV29-1 to TRBJ2-1; the D is unclear. This sample comprised peripheral blood, obtained in a trial of Ad26.COV2.S vaccine versus placebo. The CDR3 is CSGTGYNEQFF. In DNA form, the CDR3 reads TGCAGCGGTACCGGTTACAATGAGCAGTTCTTC.